A selection of T cell receptor beta chains follows, all from one sample in a study of regulatory T cells in long-lasting Graves disease. Using its own MiXCR run on the multiplex PCR reads, TCRdb lists one record per CDR3 protein. The table shows under 700,000 distinct CDR3 sequences, with roughly 16% occurring only once. The same sample was also used in a study of T cells in Graves' hyperthyroidism and ophthalmopathy.

Sequenced here: peripheral blood mononuclear cells (PBMCs), sampled at new diagnosis, from a patient treated with antithyroid drugs. The receptors originated from a woman between 40 and 65 years old with Graves disease. The CDR3 runs from the conserved cysteine through the conserved F or W. D genes are given only for firm matches. For some rows the clone size is stated as once, few or many, or as a class when expanded; others skip it.

size: many
D: TRBD1
J: TRBJ2-5
V: TRBV7-9
DNA: TGTGCCAGCAGCTCAATACAGGGGGCGAAAGAGACCCAGTACTTC
CDR3: CASSSIQGAKETQYF

size: -
D: -
J: TRBJ1-3
V: TRBV7-9
DNA: TGTGCCAGCAGCTCCCCAATCCCCAGCTCTGGAAACACCATATATTTT
CDR3: CASSSPIPSSGNTIYF

size: once
D: -
J: TRBJ2-7
V: TRBV7-8
DNA: TGTGCCAGCAGCTCCAGCAGGGTCAACTCCTACGAGCAGTACTTC
CDR3: CASSSSRVNSYEQYF

size: many
D: -
J: TRBJ2-2
V: TRBV5-6
DNA: TGTGCCAGCAGCTTGGCGAGACAGGCCCAGAACACCGGGGAGCTGTTTTTT
CDR3: CASSLARQAQNTGELFF

size: many
D: -
J: TRBJ2-5
V: TRBV11-3
DNA: TGTGCCAGCAGCTCCGGCCTGAGGGGAGAGACCCAGTACTTC
CDR3: CASSSGLRGETQYF

size: many
D: -
J: TRBJ2-2
V: TRBV7-9
DNA: TGTGCCAGCAGCATGACAGCGAACACCGGGGAGCTGTTTTTT
CDR3: CASSMTANTGELFF

size: many
D: -
J: TRBJ1-2
V: TRBV2
DNA: TGTGCCAGCAGTGATTGGCAGGCTAACTATGGCTACACCTTC
CDR3: CASSDWQANYGYTF

size: -
D: TRBD1
J: TRBJ1-5
V: TRBV7-8
DNA: TGTGCCAGTATCTCGACAGGGGGGAACAATCAGCCCCAGCATTTT
CDR3: CASISTGGNNQPQHF

size: once
D: -
J: TRBJ1-2
V: TRBV9
DNA: TGTGCCAGCAGCACCCGGCTGCACTATGGCTACACCTTC
CDR3: CASSTRLHYGYTF

size: few
D: -
J: TRBJ1-4
V: TRBV6-2/TRBV6-3
DNA: TGTGCCAGCAGTTACTTTCAGGGTAATGAAAAACTGTTTTTT
CDR3: CASSYFQGNEKLFF

size: few
D: TRBD1
J: TRBJ2-3
V: TRBV4-1
DNA: TGCGCCAGCAGCTGGACAGGAGAAACTAGCACAGATACGCAGTATTTT
CDR3: CASSWTGETSTDTQYF

size: -
D: TRBD1
J: TRBJ1-5
V: TRBV6-1
DNA: TGTGCCAGCACGCCCCTAGGGACAGGAGTCAATCAGCCCCAGCATTTT
CDR3: CASTPLGTGVNQPQHF

size: once
D: TRBD1
J: TRBJ1-3
V: TRBV4-1
DNA: TGCGCCAGCAGCCAAGCTGGGACAGGGTCTGGAAACACCATATATTTT
CDR3: CASSQAGTGSGNTIYF

size: many
D: TRBD1
J: TRBJ1-2
V: TRBV12-3/TRBV12-4
DNA: TGTGCCAGCAGCGCCTCGACAGGGGGGACATTGGATGGCTACACCTTC
CDR3: CASSASTGGTLDGYTF

size: few
D: -
J: TRBJ2-5
V: TRBV2
DNA: TGTGCCAGCACGGCGGAGGGTGGTGGAGAGACCCAGTACTTC
CDR3: CASTAEGGGETQYF

size: many
D: -
J: TRBJ1-1
V: TRBV12-3/TRBV12-4
DNA: TGTGCCAGCAGTTTAGTCGGGTCGAGCACTGAAGCTTTCTTT
CDR3: CASSLVGSSTEAFF

size: few
D: TRBD2
J: TRBJ2-1
V: TRBV7-9
DNA: TGTGCCAGCAGCGCGGGGCTAGCGGGGCCTTATGAGCAGTTCTTC
CDR3: CASSAGLAGPYEQFF

size: many
D: -
J: TRBJ1-1
V: TRBV12-5
DNA: TGTGCTAGTGGCACAACGGTGGGGGTGTACACTGAAGCTTTCTTT
CDR3: CASGTTVGVYTEAFF

size: many
D: TRBD1
J: TRBJ1-1
V: TRBV2
DNA: TGTGCCAGCAGTGGGGGCGGGGGACAGGCTATTTTTGAGGCTTTCTTT
CDR3: CASSGGGGQAIFEAFF

size: -
D: TRBD1
J: TRBJ2-3
V: TRBV29-1
DNA: TGCAGCGTCGTGTTTGGACAGGGACTGCTTACGCAGTATTTT
CDR3: CSVVFGQGLLTQYF

size: many
D: TRBD2
J: TRBJ2-3
V: TRBV11-2
DNA: TGTGCCAGCAGCTCCCGACTAGCGGTAGATACGCAGTATTTT
CDR3: CASSSRLAVDTQYF

size: many
D: -
J: TRBJ1-2
V: TRBV2
DNA: TGTGCCAGCAGTGGGGACGGTGCAAGTGGCTACACCTTC
CDR3: CASSGDGASGYTF

size: few
D: TRBD1
J: TRBJ1-6
V: TRBV19
DNA: TGTGCCAGTAGTCGGGACAGGGGTCCCAATAATTCACCCCTCCACTTT
CDR3: CASSRDRGPNNSPLHF

size: -
D: TRBD2
J: TRBJ2-6
V: TRBV27
DNA: TGTGCCAGCTGGGCGGGAGTCGGGGCCAACGTCCTGACTTTC
CDR3: CASWAGVGANVLTF

size: many
D: -
J: TRBJ2-5
V: TRBV7-8
DNA: TGTGCCAGCAGCCCGCGGGCAGCGCAAGAGACCCAGTACTTC
CDR3: CASSPRAAQETQYF

size: -
D: -
J: TRBJ2-3
V: TRBV10-3
DNA: TGTGCCATCAGCGGGGGGACAAGCACAGATACGCAGTATTTT
CDR3: CAISGGTSTDTQYF

size: -
D: -
J: TRBJ1-4
V: TRBV5-1
DNA: TGCGCCAGCAGCTTAAGGTCTCATAATGAAAAACTGTTTTTT
CDR3: CASSLRSHNEKLFF